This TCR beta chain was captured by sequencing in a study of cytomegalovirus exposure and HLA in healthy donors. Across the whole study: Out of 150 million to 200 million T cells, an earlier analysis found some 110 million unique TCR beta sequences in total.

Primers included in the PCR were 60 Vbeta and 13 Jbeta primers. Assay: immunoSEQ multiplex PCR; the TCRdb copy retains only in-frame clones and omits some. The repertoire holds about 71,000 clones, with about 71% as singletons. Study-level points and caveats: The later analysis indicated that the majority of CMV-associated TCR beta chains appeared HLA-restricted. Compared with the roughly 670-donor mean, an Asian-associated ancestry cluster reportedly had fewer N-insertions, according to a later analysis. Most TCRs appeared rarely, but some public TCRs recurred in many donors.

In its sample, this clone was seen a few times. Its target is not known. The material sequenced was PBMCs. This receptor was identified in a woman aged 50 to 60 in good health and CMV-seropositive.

The CDR3 here is CASSLKEGPAYEQYF. The CDR3 DNA reads as TGTGCCAGCAGCTTAAAGGAGGGGCCGGCCTACGAGCAGTACTTC. The rearrangement links TRBV5-4 to TRBJ2-7; a possible D gene is TRBD2 (6 bases). CDR1 and CDR2 from the germline V gene are SGHNT and YYREEE (reference sequence). CDR3 size: 15 residues. V lost 2 bases and J 2 bases, leaving 14 bases between the germline ends.